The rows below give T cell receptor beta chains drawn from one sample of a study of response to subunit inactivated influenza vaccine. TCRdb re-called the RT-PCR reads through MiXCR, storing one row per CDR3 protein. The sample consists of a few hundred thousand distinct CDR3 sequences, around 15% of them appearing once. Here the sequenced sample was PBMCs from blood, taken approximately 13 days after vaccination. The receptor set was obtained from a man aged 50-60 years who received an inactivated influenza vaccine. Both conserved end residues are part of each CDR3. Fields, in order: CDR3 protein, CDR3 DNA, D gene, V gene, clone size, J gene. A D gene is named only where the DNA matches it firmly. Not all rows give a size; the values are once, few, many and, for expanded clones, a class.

CDR3 protein: CASSLNQTDPSNQPQHF
CDR3 DNA: TGCGCCAGCAGCTTGAATCAGACGGACCCTAGCAATCAGCCCCAGCATTTT
D gene: NA
V gene: TRBV5-1
clone size: few
J gene: TRBJ1-5

CDR3 protein: CASSLTGVGDTQYF
CDR3 DNA: TGTGCCAGCAGCTTGACGGGGGTTGGAGATACGCAGTATTTT
D gene: NA
V gene: TRBV7-9
clone size: few
J gene: TRBJ2-3

CDR3 protein: CASSRNPLAGDEQFF
CDR3 DNA: TGTGCCAGCAGCCGCAACCCCCTAGCGGGGGATGAGCAGTTCTTC
D gene: TRBD2
V gene: TRBV28
clone size: once
J gene: TRBJ2-1

CDR3 protein: CASSLDGKVNQPQHF
CDR3 DNA: TGTGCCAGCAGCTTAGACGGGAAAGTTAATCAGCCCCAGCATTTT
D gene: NA
V gene: TRBV7-9
clone size: NA
J gene: TRBJ1-5

CDR3 protein: CASSLAVSADTQYF
CDR3 DNA: TGCGCCAGCAGCTTGGCGGTGTCCGCAGATACGCAGTATTTT
D gene: NA
V gene: TRBV5-1
clone size: NA
J gene: TRBJ2-3

CDR3 protein: CAITRSGVTDTQYF
CDR3 DNA: TGTGCCATCACCCGGTCGGGTGTCACAGATACGCAGTATTTT
D gene: NA
V gene: TRBV10-3
clone size: few
J gene: TRBJ2-3

CDR3 protein: CASSRTSGGVTDTQYF
CDR3 DNA: TGTGCCAGCAGCAGGACTAGCGGGGGAGTCACAGATACGCAGTATTTT
D gene: TRBD2
V gene: TRBV7-9
clone size: few
J gene: TRBJ2-3

CDR3 protein: CASSRNTLSGANVLTF
CDR3 DNA: TGTGCCAGCTCCCGTAATACCCTCTCTGGGGCCAACGTCCTGACTTTC
D gene: NA
V gene: TRBV28
clone size: many
J gene: TRBJ2-6

CDR3 protein: CASSLSATNAYEQYF
CDR3 DNA: TGTGCCAGCAGTTTATCGGCGACTAATGCCTACGAGCAGTACTTC
D gene: NA
V gene: TRBV27
clone size: NA
J gene: TRBJ2-7

CDR3 protein: CASSLGRLREKLFF
CDR3 DNA: TGTGCCAGCAGCTTAGGGAGGTTAAGGGAAAAACTGTTTTTT
D gene: NA
V gene: TRBV7-2
clone size: few
J gene: TRBJ1-4

CDR3 protein: CASSPNQVLLGTDTQYF
CDR3 DNA: TGTGCCAGCTCACCCAACCAAGTCCTGCTCGGCACAGATACGCAGTATTTT
D gene: NA
V gene: TRBV18
clone size: NA
J gene: TRBJ2-3

CDR3 protein: CSAIQGAANYGYTF
CDR3 DNA: TGCAGTGCAATACAGGGGGCAGCTAACTATGGCTACACCTTC
D gene: TRBD1
V gene: TRBV20-1
clone size: NA
J gene: TRBJ1-2

CDR3 protein: CASSPRLQRGALETQYF
CDR3 DNA: TGTGCTAGCAGCCCCCGACTTCAGCGGGGGGCCTTAGAGACCCAGTACTTC
D gene: TRBD2
V gene: TRBV7-7
clone size: few
J gene: TRBJ2-5

CDR3 protein: CASSNDRGQGQPQHF
CDR3 DNA: TGTGCCAGCAGTAACGACAGGGGGCAGGGTCAGCCCCAGCATTTT
D gene: TRBD1
V gene: TRBV6-2/TRBV6-3
clone size: NA
J gene: TRBJ1-5

CDR3 protein: CASSGLSGSSYNEQFF
CDR3 DNA: TGTGCCAGCAGCGGCCTAAGCGGCAGCTCCTACAATGAGCAGTTCTTC
D gene: NA
V gene: TRBV28
clone size: NA
J gene: TRBJ2-1

CDR3 protein: CSVEVRSHTGELFF
CDR3 DNA: TGCAGCGTTGAGGTCAGGTCGCACACCGGGGAGCTGTTTTTT
D gene: NA
V gene: TRBV29-1
clone size: NA
J gene: TRBJ2-2

CDR3 protein: CAIRPSGGPTDTQYF
CDR3 DNA: TGTGCCATCAGGCCTAGCGGGGGGCCCACAGATACGCAGTATTTT
D gene: TRBD2
V gene: TRBV10-3
clone size: few
J gene: TRBJ2-3

CDR3 protein: CASSQDGTSYEQYF
CDR3 DNA: TGTGCCAGCAGCCAAGACGGGACTTCCTACGAGCAGTACTTC
D gene: NA
V gene: TRBV3-1
clone size: NA
J gene: TRBJ2-7

CDR3 protein: CASSYTTSGGTNEQFF
CDR3 DNA: TGTGCCAGCAGCTATACAACTAGCGGGGGGACCAATGAGCAGTTCTTC
D gene: TRBD2
V gene: TRBV2
clone size: few
J gene: TRBJ2-1

CDR3 protein: CASSHSGRADTGELFF
CDR3 DNA: TGTGCCAGCAGCCATAGCGGGAGGGCCGACACCGGGGAGCTGTTTTTT
D gene: TRBD2
V gene: TRBV5-4
clone size: few
J gene: TRBJ2-2

CDR3 protein: CASSSGRPPQETQYF
CDR3 DNA: TGTGCCAGCAGCTCGGGGAGGCCCCCCCAAGAGACCCAGTACTTC
D gene: NA
V gene: TRBV11-2
clone size: few
J gene: TRBJ2-5

CDR3 protein: CASSKGESASEQYF
CDR3 DNA: TGTGCCAGCAGTAAAGGGGAATCGGCTAGCGAGCAGTACTTC
D gene: NA
V gene: TRBV7-9
clone size: NA
J gene: TRBJ2-7

CDR3 protein: CATSRVAVDEQFF
CDR3 DNA: TGTGCCACCAGCAGAGTGGCAGTGGATGAGCAGTTCTTC
D gene: NA
V gene: TRBV15
clone size: few
J gene: TRBJ2-1

CDR3 protein: CASSQVGGAGALLSKNIQYF
CDR3 DNA: TGCGCCAGCAGCCAAGTTGGTGGAGCGGGAGCACTCCTTTCCAAAAACATTCAGTACTTC
D gene: TRBD2
V gene: TRBV4-3
clone size: NA
J gene: TRBJ2-4

CDR3 protein: CASSLTGLAIYDTQYF
CDR3 DNA: TGTGCCAGCAGCTTAACGGGACTAGCGATTTACGATACGCAGTATTTT
D gene: TRBD2
V gene: TRBV7-2
clone size: few
J gene: TRBJ2-3

CDR3 protein: CASSLGQVGVTYEQYF
CDR3 DNA: TGTGCCAGCAGTCTCGGACAGGTCGGGGTTACGTACGAGCAGTACTTC
D gene: TRBD1
V gene: TRBV12-3/TRBV12-4
clone size: few
J gene: TRBJ2-7

CDR3 protein: CATSRVALAYNEQFF
CDR3 DNA: TGTGCCACCAGCAGAGTTGCCCTGGCCTACAATGAGCAGTTCTTC
D gene: NA
V gene: TRBV15
clone size: few
J gene: TRBJ2-1

CDR3 protein: CASSEAKETQYF
CDR3 DNA: TGTGCCAGCAGTGAAGCGAAGGAGACCCAGTACTTC
D gene: NA
V gene: TRBV2
clone size: NA
J gene: TRBJ2-5

CDR3 protein: CASCAQSTNTGELFF
CDR3 DNA: TGTGCCAGCTGCGCACAGAGCACGAACACCGGGGAGCTGTTTTTT
D gene: NA
V gene: TRBV4-2
clone size: NA
J gene: TRBJ2-2

CDR3 protein: CASSTDSFSYEQYF
CDR3 DNA: TGTGCCAGTAGTACCGACAGTTTCTCCTACGAGCAGTACTTC
D gene: NA
V gene: TRBV19
clone size: few
J gene: TRBJ2-7

CDR3 protein: CSVEGRLATDTQYF
CDR3 DNA: TGCAGCGTTGAAGGTCGACTAGCGACAGATACGCAGTATTTT
D gene: TRBD2
V gene: TRBV29-1
clone size: few
J gene: TRBJ2-3

CDR3 protein: CASSYTQSSSPLHF
CDR3 DNA: TGTGCCAGCAGTTACACACAGTCGTCTTCACCCCTCCACTTT
D gene: NA
V gene: TRBV6-5
clone size: many
J gene: TRBJ1-6

CDR3 protein: CASSPSGTTQYF
CDR3 DNA: TGTGCCAGCAGCCCGTCCGGGACAACGCAGTATTTT
D gene: NA
V gene: TRBV3-1
clone size: NA
J gene: TRBJ2-3

CDR3 protein: CASSFSQADYGYTF
CDR3 DNA: TGTGCCAGCAGCTTCTCGCAGGCAGACTATGGCTACACCTTC
D gene: NA
V gene: TRBV5-4
clone size: few
J gene: TRBJ1-2

CDR3 protein: CSVNRGQETQYF
CDR3 DNA: TGCAGCGTTAACAGGGGGCAGGAGACCCAGTACTTC
D gene: TRBD1
V gene: TRBV29-1
clone size: few
J gene: TRBJ2-5

CDR3 protein: CASQKAGSSYNEQFF
CDR3 DNA: TGTGCCAGTCAAAAGGCGGGGAGCTCCTACAATGAGCAGTTCTTC
D gene: NA
V gene: TRBV19
clone size: few
J gene: TRBJ2-1

CDR3 protein: CASSTNSGSSYEQYF
CDR3 DNA: TGTGCCAGCAGTACTAATTCGGGTAGCTCCTACGAGCAGTACTTC
D gene: NA
V gene: TRBV6-5
clone size: few
J gene: TRBJ2-7

CDR3 protein: CAISEPASNEQYF
CDR3 DNA: TGTGCCATCAGTGAGCCGGCTTCAAACGAGCAGTACTTC
D gene: NA
V gene: TRBV10-3
clone size: many
J gene: TRBJ2-7

CDR3 protein: CASSVGASGWTEQFF
CDR3 DNA: TGTGCCAGCAGCGTAGGGGCTAGCGGGTGGACTGAGCAGTTCTTC
D gene: TRBD2
V gene: TRBV9
clone size: NA
J gene: TRBJ2-1

CDR3 protein: CASSLDIYQDQANNEQFF
CDR3 DNA: TGTGCCAGCAGCTTAGACATTTACCAGGACCAGGCGAACAATGAGCAGTTCTTC
D gene: NA
V gene: TRBV7-6
clone size: NA
J gene: TRBJ2-1

CDR3 protein: CASTQPRDRMTDTQYF
CDR3 DNA: TGTGCCAGCACACAGCCCAGGGACAGGATGACAGATACGCAGTATTTT
D gene: TRBD1
V gene: TRBV2
clone size: once
J gene: TRBJ2-3

CDR3 protein: CASSFGTSGGDEQFF
CDR3 DNA: TGTGCCAGCAGCTTCGGGACTAGCGGGGGGGATGAGCAGTTCTTC
D gene: TRBD2
V gene: TRBV7-9
clone size: few
J gene: TRBJ2-1

CDR3 protein: CASSLRGREVEETQYF
CDR3 DNA: TGTGCCAGCAGTCTCAGGGGGCGGGAGGTTGAAGAGACCCAGTACTTC
D gene: NA
V gene: TRBV2
clone size: NA
J gene: TRBJ2-5

CDR3 protein: CASSHNRDMSQPQHF
CDR3 DNA: TGTGCCAGCAGCCACAACAGGGATATGAGTCAGCCCCAGCATTTT
D gene: NA
V gene: TRBV7-2
clone size: NA
J gene: TRBJ1-5

CDR3 protein: CASSGGRGYGYTF
CDR3 DNA: TGTGCCAGTAGTGGGGGCAGGGGCTATGGCTACACCTTC
D gene: NA
V gene: TRBV19
clone size: NA
J gene: TRBJ1-2

CDR3 protein: CASSLSGLAGGTDTQYF
CDR3 DNA: TGTGCCAGCAGTTTATCGGGACTAGCGGGGGGGACAGATACGCAGTATTTT
D gene: TRBD2
V gene: TRBV28
clone size: NA
J gene: TRBJ2-3

CDR3 protein: CSVEGQGRGEQYF
CDR3 DNA: TGCAGCGTTGAAGGACAGGGTAGAGGCGAGCAGTACTTC
D gene: TRBD1
V gene: TRBV29-1
clone size: NA
J gene: TRBJ2-7

CDR3 protein: CASRGSGTGTYEQYF
CDR3 DNA: TGTGCCAGCAGGGGTTCCGGGACAGGGACCTACGAGCAGTACTTC
D gene: TRBD1
V gene: TRBV28
clone size: NA
J gene: TRBJ2-7

CDR3 protein: CASSEYPRPPREQYF
CDR3 DNA: TGTGCCAGCAGTGAATACCCAAGACCCCCGAGGGAGCAGTACTTC
D gene: NA
V gene: TRBV25-1
clone size: NA
J gene: TRBJ2-7

CDR3 protein: CASSDTGTGNEQYF
CDR3 DNA: TGCGCCAGCAGCGACACCGGGACAGGGAACGAGCAGTACTTC
D gene: TRBD1
V gene: TRBV5-1
clone size: many
J gene: TRBJ2-7

CDR3 protein: CASSKEAGGTGELFF
CDR3 DNA: TGTGCCAGCAGCAAAGAGGCAGGGGGAACCGGGGAGCTGTTTTTT
D gene: TRBD1
V gene: TRBV9
clone size: few
J gene: TRBJ2-2

CDR3 protein: CSARNPTSGAADTQYF
CDR3 DNA: TGCAGTGCTAGAAATCCAACTAGCGGGGCTGCAGATACGCAGTATTTT
D gene: TRBD2
V gene: TRBV20-1
clone size: NA
J gene: TRBJ2-3

CDR3 protein: CASSQGLASYEQYF
CDR3 DNA: TGCGCCAGCAGCCAAGGACTCGCCTCCTACGAGCAGTACTTC
D gene: NA
V gene: TRBV4-3
clone size: few
J gene: TRBJ2-7

CDR3 protein: CASSLGTGDAANEKLFF
CDR3 DNA: TGCGCCAGCAGCTTAGGGACAGGGGACGCGGCTAATGAAAAACTGTTTTTT
D gene: TRBD1
V gene: TRBV5-1
clone size: NA
J gene: TRBJ1-4